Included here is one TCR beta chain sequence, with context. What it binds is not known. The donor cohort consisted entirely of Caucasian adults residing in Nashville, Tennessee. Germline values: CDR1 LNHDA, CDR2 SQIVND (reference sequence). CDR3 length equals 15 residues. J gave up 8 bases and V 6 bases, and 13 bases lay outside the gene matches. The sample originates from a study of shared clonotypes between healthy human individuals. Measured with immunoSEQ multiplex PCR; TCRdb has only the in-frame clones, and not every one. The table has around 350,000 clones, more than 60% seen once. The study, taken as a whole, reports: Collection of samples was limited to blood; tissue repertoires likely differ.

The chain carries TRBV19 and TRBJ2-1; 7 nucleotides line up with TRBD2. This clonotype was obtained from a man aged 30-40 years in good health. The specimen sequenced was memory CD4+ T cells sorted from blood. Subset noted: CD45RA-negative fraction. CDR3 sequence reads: CASSWLAGVTDEQFF. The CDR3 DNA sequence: TGTGCCAGTAGCTGGCTCGCGGGAGTAACGGATGAGCAGTTCTTC.